This record covers a single TCR beta chain. The data stem from a study of blood T cell repertoires in COVID-19. Produced via immunoSEQ multiplex PCR; TCRdb's table is partial and in-frame only. Among around 260,000 clones, around 90% were seen once, and the ten largest hold around 0.67%. Looked up from germline, CDR1 is LNHDA and CDR2 is SQIVND (reference sequence). This CDR3 region has 14 residues. Between the trimmed V and J ends, which lost 5 bases and 2 bases, there was a span of 11 bases. V usage is TRBV19 and J usage is TRBJ2-3, with D possibly matching TRBD2 (6 bases). This clonotype was sampled from a human donor in a cohort sampled during active COVID-19. Material: peripheral blood. CDR3 in DNA: TGTGCCAGTAGTTTAGCGGTAATCACAGATACGCAGTATTTT. This translates into CASSLAVITDTQYF.